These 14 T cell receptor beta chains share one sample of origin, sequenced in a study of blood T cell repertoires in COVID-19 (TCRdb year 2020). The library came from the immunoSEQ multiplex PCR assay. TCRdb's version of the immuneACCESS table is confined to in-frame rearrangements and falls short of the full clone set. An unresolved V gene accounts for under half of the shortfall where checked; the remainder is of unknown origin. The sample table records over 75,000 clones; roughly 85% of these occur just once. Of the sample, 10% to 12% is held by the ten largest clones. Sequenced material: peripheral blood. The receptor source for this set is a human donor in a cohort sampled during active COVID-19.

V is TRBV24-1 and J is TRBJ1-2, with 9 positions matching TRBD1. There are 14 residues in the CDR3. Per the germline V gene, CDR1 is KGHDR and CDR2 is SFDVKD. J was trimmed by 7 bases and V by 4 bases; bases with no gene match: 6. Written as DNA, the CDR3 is TGTGCCACCAGTGACACAGGGGGCGCTTCTGGCTACACCTTC. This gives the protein CATSDTGGASGYTF.

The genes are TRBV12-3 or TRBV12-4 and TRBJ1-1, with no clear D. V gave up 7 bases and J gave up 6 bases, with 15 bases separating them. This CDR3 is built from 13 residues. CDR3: CASTTPLGAEAFF. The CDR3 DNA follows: TGTGCCAGCACTACCCCTTTGGGAGCTGAAGCTTTCTTT.

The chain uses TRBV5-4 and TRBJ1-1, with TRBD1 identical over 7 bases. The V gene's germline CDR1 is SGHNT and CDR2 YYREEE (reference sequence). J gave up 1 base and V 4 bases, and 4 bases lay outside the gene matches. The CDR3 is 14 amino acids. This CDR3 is CASSPTGANTEAFF. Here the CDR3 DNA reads TGTGCCAGCAGCCCCACAGGGGCGAACACTGAAGCTTTCTTT.

CDR3 amino acids: CASSLGDSTYTEAFF. CDR3 nucleotides: TGTGCCAGCAGCTTAGGGGACTCCACCTACACTGAAGCTTTCTTT. J is TRBJ1-1 and V is TRBV7-9, with D tentatively TRBD1 (5 bases). The CDR3 length is 15 residues. Trimming cost V 1 base and J 3 bases, with 12 bases left between them. Germline V gene sequence: CDR1 SEHNR, CDR2 FQNEAQ (reference sequence).

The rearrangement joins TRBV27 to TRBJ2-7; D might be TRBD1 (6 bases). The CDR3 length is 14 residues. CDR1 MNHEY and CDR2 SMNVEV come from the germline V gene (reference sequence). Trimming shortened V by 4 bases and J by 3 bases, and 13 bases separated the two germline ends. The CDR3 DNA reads TGTGCCAGCAGTTCCCCGGACAGTCACTACGAGCAGTACTTC. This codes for CASSSPDSHYEQYF.

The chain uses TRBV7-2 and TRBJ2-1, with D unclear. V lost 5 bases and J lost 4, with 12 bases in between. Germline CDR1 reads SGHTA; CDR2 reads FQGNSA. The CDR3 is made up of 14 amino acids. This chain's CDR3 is CASSPAGGYNEQFF. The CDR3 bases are TGTGCCAGCAGCCCTGCCGGCGGTTACAATGAGCAGTTCTTC.

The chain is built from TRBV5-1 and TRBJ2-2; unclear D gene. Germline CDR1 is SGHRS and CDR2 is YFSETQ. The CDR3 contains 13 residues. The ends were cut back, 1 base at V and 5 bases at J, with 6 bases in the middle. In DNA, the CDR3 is TGCGCCAGCAGCTTGTTACAAACCGGGGAGCTGTTTTTT. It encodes CASSLLQTGELFF.

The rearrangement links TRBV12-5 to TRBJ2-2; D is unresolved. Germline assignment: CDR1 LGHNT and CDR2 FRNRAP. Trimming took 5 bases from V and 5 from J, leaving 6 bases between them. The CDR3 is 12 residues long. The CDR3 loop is CASGLRTGELFF. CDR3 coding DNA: TGTGCTAGTGGTCTGCGGACCGGGGAGCTGTTTTTT.

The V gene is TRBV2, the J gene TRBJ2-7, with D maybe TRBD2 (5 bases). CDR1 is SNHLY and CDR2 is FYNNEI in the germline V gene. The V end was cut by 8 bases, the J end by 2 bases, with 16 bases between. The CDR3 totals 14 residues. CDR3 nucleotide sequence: TGTGCCAGCTCAGAGGGCTACAATACCTACGAGCAGTACTTC. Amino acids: CASSEGYNTYEQYF.

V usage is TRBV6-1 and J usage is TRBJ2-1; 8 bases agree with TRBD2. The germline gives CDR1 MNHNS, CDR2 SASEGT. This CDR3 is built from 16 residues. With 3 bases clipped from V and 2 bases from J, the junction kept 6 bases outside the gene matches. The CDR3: CASSDFGGDAYNEQFF. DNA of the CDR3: TGTGCCAGCAGTGATTTCGGGGGGGATGCCTACAATGAGCAGTTCTTC.

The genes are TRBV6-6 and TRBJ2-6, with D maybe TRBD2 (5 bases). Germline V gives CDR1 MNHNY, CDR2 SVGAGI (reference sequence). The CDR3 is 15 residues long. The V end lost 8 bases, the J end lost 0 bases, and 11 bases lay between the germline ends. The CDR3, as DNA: TGTGCCAGCGACCCGGGGTTCTCTGGGGCCAACGTCCTGACTTTC. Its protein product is CASDPGFSGANVLTF.

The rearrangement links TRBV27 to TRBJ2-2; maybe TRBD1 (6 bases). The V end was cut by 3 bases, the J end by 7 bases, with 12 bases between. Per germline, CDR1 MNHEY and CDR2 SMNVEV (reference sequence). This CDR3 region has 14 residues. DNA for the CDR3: TGTGCCAGCAGTTTTGTAGGGGGTATCGGGGAGCTGTTTTTT. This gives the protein CASSFVGGIGELFF.

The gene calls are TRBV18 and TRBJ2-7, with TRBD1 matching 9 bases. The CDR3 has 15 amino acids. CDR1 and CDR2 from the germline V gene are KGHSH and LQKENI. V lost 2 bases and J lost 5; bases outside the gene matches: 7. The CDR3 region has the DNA TGTGCCAGCTCACCAGACTGGACAGGGGATCACGAGCAGTACTTC. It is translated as CASSPDWTGDHEQYF. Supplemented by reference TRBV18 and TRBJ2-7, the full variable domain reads NAGVMQNPRHLVRRRGQEARLRCSPMKGHSHVYWYRQLPEEGLKFMVYLQKENIIDESGMPKERFSAEFPKEGPSILRIQQVVRGDSAAYFCASSPDWTGDHEQYFGPGTRLTVT.

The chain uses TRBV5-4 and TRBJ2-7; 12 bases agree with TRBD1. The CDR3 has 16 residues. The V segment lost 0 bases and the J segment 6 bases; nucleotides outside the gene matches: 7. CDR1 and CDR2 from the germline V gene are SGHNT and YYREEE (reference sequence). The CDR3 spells CASSLVLGTGGAEQYF. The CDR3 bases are TGTGCCAGCAGCTTGGTGCTCGGGACAGGGGGCGCCGAGCAGTACTTC.